The 19 T cell receptor beta chains below all came from one sample that was sequenced in a study of CD8+ T cells in alopecia areata. The treatment: oral pan-JAK inhibitor, 5-10 mg twice daily. Following extraction, RNA underwent reverse transcription to cDNA, which served as the sequencing template. Profiled with immunoSEQ multiplex PCR; TCRdb holds only in-frame clones, not every one. Among hundreds of thousands of clones, 50% to 75% were seen once, and the ten largest hold roughly 0.88%. The sequences come from CD4+ T cells sorted from blood, collected around week 54, from a patient treated with tofacitinib. Receptors originate from a human donor with alopecia areata.

The V call is TRBV30, the J call TRBJ2-7; D is unresolved. The germline V gene encodes CDR1 GTSNPN and CDR2 SVGIG (reference sequence). The CDR3 has 11 residues. The V gene lost 1 base and the J gene lost 6 bases, with 7 bases spanning the gap. In nucleotides, the CDR3 is TGTGCCTGGAGTGCCAGTCGCGAGCAGTACTTC. This encodes CAWSASREQYF.

This sequence joins TRBV9 and TRBJ2-1, with D unclear. The CDR3 runs 11 residues. The germline gives CDR1 SGDLS, CDR2 YYNGEE. Trimming took 0 bases from V and 8 from J, leaving 3 bases between them. The CDR3 sequence: CASSVAHEQFF. CDR3 bases: TGTGCCAGCAGCGTAGCCCATGAGCAGTTCTTC.

This rearrangement joins TRBV4-3 to TRBJ2-1; 9 nucleotides match TRBD1. The length of the CDR3 is 15 residues. Germline CDR1 reads LGHNA; CDR2 reads YSLEER. The trim removed 4 bases at V and 10 bases at J, leaving 11 bases unmatched. CDR3 sequence reads: CASSRRDRDRNEQFF. Written as DNA, the CDR3 is TGCGCCAGCAGCCGCCGGGACAGGGATCGCAACGAGCAGTTCTTC.

The rearrangement joins TRBV7-6 to TRBJ2-2; 9 nucleotides align to TRBD1. Looked up from germline, CDR1 is SGHVS and CDR2 is FNYEAQ. The V gene end was trimmed by 5 bases and the J gene end by 4 bases; junction bases not matched to a gene: 8. The CDR3 contains 16 residues. CDR3 loop: CASSPLETGGTGELFF. CDR3 DNA: TGTGCCAGCAGCCCCCTCGAGACAGGGGGCACCGGGGAGCTGTTTTTT.

V usage is TRBV29-1 and J usage is TRBJ2-7; TRBD2 is a possible D gene (6 bases). CDR1 is SQVTM, CDR2 ANQGSEA, per germline. The V end lost 5 bases, the J end lost 2 bases, and 19 bases lay between the germline ends. This CDR3 has 15 residues. For the CDR3, the DNA is TGCAGCGTTCGGGACTCGGGGCCCCGCGCCTACGAGCAGTACTTC. This translates into CSVRDSGPRAYEQYF.

J is TRBJ2-4 and V is TRBV29-1, with 7 positions matching TRBD2. CDR3 length: 13 amino acids. V lost 6 bases, J lost 0 bases, and 2 bases stayed unmatched. CDR1 is SQVTM, CDR2 ANQGSEA, per germline. The CDR3 DNA reads as TGCAGCGTATGGGGGGGAGCCAAAAACATTCAGTACTTC. Translation: CSVWGGAKNIQYF.

This clone has just a few counts. The J gene is TRBJ1-1, the V gene TRBV4-1; D unresolved. CDR1 and CDR2 (germline): MGHRA, YSYEKL. The ends were cut back, 0 bases at V and 2 bases at J, with 13 bases in the middle. The CDR3 extends over 16 amino acids. The CDR3 loop reads CASSQDSWESNTEAFF. CDR3 sequence (DNA): TGCGCCAGCAGCCAAGATAGTTGGGAAAGTAACACTGAAGCTTTCTTT.

This clone has only a few counts. Other DNA sequences in this sample translate to the same CDR3. The chain links TRBV29-1 to TRBJ2-7, with D uncertain. V dropped 6 bases and J dropped 4 bases, with 13 bases sitting between them. The CDR3 runs to 12 residues. In germline, CDR1 is SQVTM, CDR2 ANQGSEA. The CDR3 sequence: CSVGRSSYEQYF. In DNA, the CDR3 is TGCAGCGTGGGCAGGTCAAGTTACGAGCAGTACTTC.

The CDR3 nucleotides read TGTGCCAGCAGTACCGCGGCCGGGACAGGAAGGCTGGCTTTCTTT. It is translated as CASSTAAGTGRLAFF. The chain employs TRBV6-5 and TRBJ1-1, with 8 positions matching TRBD1. CDR3 length equals 15 residues. Germline CDR1 and CDR2: MNHEY and SVGAGI. The junction had 16 bases not matched to a gene; V was cut back by 5 bases and J by 11 bases.

The chain has TRBV27 and TRBJ2-6; D is unclear. The CDR3 spans 13 residues. Germline V gene sequence: CDR1 MNHEY, CDR2 SMNVEV (reference sequence). V lost 2 bases and J 3 bases, leaving 2 bases between the germline ends. CDR3 DNA sequence: TGTGCCAGCAGTTTACGTGGGGCCAACGTCCTGACTTTC. This gives the protein CASSLRGANVLTF.

This clone was seen only once. The CDR3 reads CSVEGTAQETQYF. For the CDR3, the DNA is TGCAGCGTTGAAGGGACAGCTCAAGAGACCCAGTACTTC. The chain recombines TRBV29-1 with TRBJ2-5; tentatively, D is TRBD1 (6 bases). From germline, CDR1 is SQVTM and CDR2 ANQGSEA. V dropped 1 base and J dropped 2 bases, with 8 bases sitting between them. The CDR3 length is 13 residues. Combining the CDR3 with reference TRBV29-1 and TRBJ2-5 gives the whole variable domain SAVISQKPSRDICQRGTSLTIQCQVDSQVTMMFWYRQQPGQSLTLIATANQGSEATYESGFVIDKFPISRPNLTFSTLTVSNMSPEDSSIYLCSVEGTAQETQYFGPGTRLLVL.

This chain connects TRBV14 to TRBJ1-2; 9 nucleotides agree with TRBD1. Germline V gene data show CDR1 as SGHDN and CDR2 as FVKESK. The CDR3 is 12 amino acids. Trimming removed 1 base from V and 10 bases from J; junction bases left unmatched: 1. The CDR3 loop reads CASSQGQGDYTF. The CDR3 coding sequence is TGTGCCAGCAGCCAAGGACAGGGGGACTACACCTTC.

The chain links TRBV2 to TRBJ2-3; D remains ambiguous. Germline loops: CDR1 SNHLY, CDR2 FYNNEI. V lost 5 bases to trimming and J lost 0 bases, with 9 bases between them. The CDR3 extends over 14 amino acids. The CDR3 DNA sequence: TGTGCCAGCAGTAGATTATTAAGCACAGATACGCAGTATTTT. Amino acids: CASSRLLSTDTQYF.

This clone was counted a few times. The V call is TRBV10-3, the J call TRBJ1-1; D call uncertain. Germline CDR1 ENHRY, CDR2 SYGVKD. V was cut by 6 bases and J by 0 bases, with 11 bases left in between. The CDR3 contains 14 residues. The CDR3 is CAIRLPGLNTEAFF. CDR3 sequence (DNA): TGTGCCATCAGGCTGCCTGGGTTGAACACTGAAGCTTTCTTT.

This clone occurred a few times. Mismatch with germline at one junction end may stem from a read error. The chain employs TRBV2 and TRBJ2-1; TRBD2 agrees at 12 bases. This CDR3 region has 13 residues. Germline V gene sequence: CDR1 SNHLY, CDR2 FYNNEI. DNA of the CDR3: TGTGCCAGCATACTAGCGGGGGGATCACCCAGTCTCTTC. Amino acid sequence: CASILAGGSPSLF.

V and J are TRBV29-1 and TRBJ2-3; D tentatively fits TRBD1 or TRBD2 (6 bases each). With 1 base removed from V and 4 bases from J, the gap between germline ends came to 18 bases. This CDR3 region has 16 residues. Germline V CDR1 and CDR2: SQVTM, ANQGSEA. Here the CDR3 DNA reads TGCAGCGTTGAAGGTCGGGGGACACCCGGACCAGATACGCAGTATTTT. This sequence encodes CSVEGRGTPGPDTQYF.

This clone was detected only once. This chain links TRBV5-1 with TRBJ2-3, with 9 positions matching TRBD1. J gave up 5 bases and V 3 bases, and 7 bases lay outside the gene matches. Germline V gene data show CDR1 as SGHRS and CDR2 as YFSETQ. The CDR3 has 15 amino acids. In DNA form, the CDR3 reads TGCGCCAGCAGCTCCGGGACAGGGCGGGGAGATACGCAGTATTTT. It codes for CASSSGTGRGDTQYF. The full variable domain, its missing parts supplied by reference TRBV5-1 and TRBJ2-3, is KAGVTQTPRYLIKTRGQQVTLSCSPISGHRSVSWYQQTPGQGLQFLFEYFSETQRNKGNFPGRFSGRQFSNSRSEMNVSTLELGDSALYLCASSSGTGRGDTQYFGPGTRLTVL.

The chain employs TRBV20-1 and TRBJ2-3; no firm D call. The germline V gene has CDR1 DFQATT and CDR2 SNEGSKA (reference sequence). Trimming removed 2 bases from V and 7 bases from J, with 7 bases in between. The CDR3 length is 11 residues. The CDR3 is CSARQNYTQYF. The CDR3 nucleotides read TGCAGTGCTAGACAAAACTATACGCAGTATTTT.

The chain employs TRBV15 and TRBJ2-1; 12 bases map to TRBD2. Germline CDR1 and CDR2: LNHNV and YYDKDF (reference sequence). The CDR3 is 15 residues long. V dropped 3 bases and J dropped 10; count of bases not matched to a gene: 7. CDR3 bases: TGTGCCACCAGCAGGCGGACTAGCGGGGTTGGGGAGCAGTTCTTC. This gives the protein CATSRRTSGVGEQFF.